Presented here are 18 T cell receptor beta chains from one specimen sequenced in a study of CD8+CD57+ T cells in acquired aplastic anemia. The patients chosen for sequencing had shown expansion of CD8+CD57+ cells (detected by flow cytometry). Using genomic DNA as the template, TCR beta VDJ and CDR3 profiling was carried out. TCRdb passed the reads through MiXCR, listing each CDR3 protein once. The table records 250,000 or so distinct CDR3 sequences, roughly half of them present only once. What was sequenced was sorted CD4+, CD8+, or CD8+CD57+ T cells (not recorded which) from PBMCs. All receptors derive from a human donor with aplastic anemia.

This clonotype turned up a few times. J is TRBJ2-7 and V is TRBV20-1; D is ambiguous. The CDR3 loop spans 14 amino acids. V was trimmed by 6 bases and J by 4 bases, leaving 19 bases between them. CDR1 is DFQATT and CDR2 is SNEGSKA in the germline V gene (reference sequence). The CDR3 is CSAIISGPPYEQYF. DNA for the CDR3: TGCAGTGCAATCATTTCCGGACCTCCATACGAGCAGTACTTC.

This clonotype is a singleton in its sample. Germline and junction disagree at one end, which may indicate a read error. The chain has TRBV7-7 and TRBJ2-1; 10 nucleotides match TRBD1. Germline loops: CDR1 SSHAT, CDR2 FNYEAQ (reference sequence). The CDR3 extends over 17 amino acids. The CDR3 loop reads CASSPTGGLASYNEQFF. The CDR3 DNA reads TGTGCTAGCAGCCCGACAGGGGGCCTCGCCTCCTACAATGAGCAGTTCTTC.

This chain links TRBV7-9 with TRBJ2-5; 9 bases align to TRBD2. Germline V gene sequence: CDR1 SEHNR, CDR2 FQNEAQ (reference sequence). The trim removed 5 bases at V and 5 bases at J, leaving 12 bases unmatched. This CDR3 region has 16 residues. The CDR3 is CASSPPSGDLEETQYF. CDR3 bases: TGTGCCAGCAGCCCGCCTAGCGGGGACCTCGAGGAGACCCAGTACTTC.

This clonotype was seen ten or more times. This rearrangement joins TRBV6-6 to TRBJ1-1, with 8 nucleotides matching TRBD1. The V gene end was trimmed by 0 bases and the J gene end by 5 bases; junction bases not matched to a gene: 11. The CDR3 runs 17 residues. From germline, CDR1 is MNHNY and CDR2 SVGAGI (reference sequence). The CDR3 region is CASSYSARDRRGTEAFF. CDR3 bases: TGTGCCAGCAGTTACTCGGCGAGGGACAGGCGGGGGACTGAAGCTTTCTTT.

This clonotype was counted only a few times. Given a much more abundant clone one base away, this may be a read error. The chain couples TRBV27 to TRBJ2-7, with 8 bases fitting TRBD1. CDR1 is MNHEY and CDR2 is SMNVEV in the germline V gene (reference sequence). The CDR3 totals 12 residues. The V segment lost 6 bases and the J segment 2 bases; nucleotides outside the gene matches: 0. The CDR3, as DNA: TGTGCCAGCAGGGGACAGGCCTACGAGCAGTACTTC. Encoded protein: CASRGQAYEQYF.

This clonotype was seen at least ten times. The V and J genes are TRBV4-2 and TRBJ1-1, with TRBD1 as a possible D gene (5 bases). Trimming cost V 1 base and J 1 base, with 10 bases left between them. The CDR3 covers 15 residues. The V gene's germline CDR1 is LGHNA and CDR2 YNFKEQ. The CDR3 bases are TGTGCCAGCAGCCAAGCGACAGCTAAGAACACTGAAGCTTTCTTT. This translates into CASSQATAKNTEAFF.

This clonotype was picked up many times. This chain links TRBV27 with TRBJ2-7; D might be TRBD2 (5 bases). Germline V gene lookup returns CDR1 MNHEY and CDR2 SMNVEV (reference sequence). CDR3 length: 13 residues. V was pared by 5 bases and J by 4 bases, with 12 bases between. Here the CDR3 DNA reads TGTGCCAGCAGTACCGACACGGGATACGAGCAGTACTTC. It translates to CASSTDTGYEQYF.

This clonotype was picked up many times. The rearrangement links TRBV29-1 to TRBJ2-1; D is ambiguous. The germline V gene encodes CDR1 SQVTM and CDR2 ANQGSEA. The CDR3 consists of 13 residues. V was cut by 4 bases and J by 3 bases, with 10 bases left in between. Written as DNA, the CDR3 is TGCAGCGTTGTACTATTAGACTACAATGAGCAGTTCTTC. Translated, it gives CSVVLLDYNEQFF.

The rearrangement joins TRBV2 to TRBJ2-7; 7 nucleotides align to TRBD2. The germline V gene encodes CDR1 SNHLY and CDR2 FYNNEI. The CDR3 runs to 14 residues. V trimming: 5 bases; J trimming: 4 bases; junction bases outside the gene matches: 8. CDR3 in amino acids: CASSFPGGEYEQYF. CDR3 DNA sequence: TGTGCCAGCAGTTTTCCGGGAGGAGAATACGAGCAGTACTTC.

This clonotype was seen many times. The J gene is TRBJ1-1, the V gene TRBV27; no clear D gene. CDR1 MNHEY and CDR2 SMNVEV come from the germline V gene (reference sequence). Deletions cut 7 bases from V and 1 base from J, with 10 bases between. CDR3 length: 13 amino acids. For the CDR3, the DNA is TGTGCCAGCACGGGCCAGAGGAACACTGAAGCTTTCTTT. This sequence encodes CASTGQRNTEAFF.

J is TRBJ1-4 and V is TRBV5-4; 12 bases are shared with TRBD1. CDR1 SGHNT and CDR2 YYREEE come from the germline V gene (reference sequence). The CDR3 is made up of 16 amino acids. The ends lost 4 bases at V and 6 bases at J; junction bases unmatched: 7. CDR3 sequence (DNA): TGTGCCAGCAGCGGGGGACAGGGGGCTAGAGATGAAAAACTGTTTTTT. Protein: CASSGGQGARDEKLFF.

This clonotype occurred a few times. One junction end does not reproduce the germline sequence, and a read error may be involved. This rearrangement joins TRBV6-1 to TRBJ2-1, with 8 bases that match TRBD1. Germline V gene sequence: CDR1 MNHNS, CDR2 SASEGT. This CDR3 comprises 16 residues. In DNA form, the CDR3 reads TGTGCCAGCAGAGAAGGGACAGGCGGCTCCTACAATGAGCAGTTCTTC. Amino acids: CASREGTGGSYNEQFF.

This chain joins TRBV20-1 and TRBJ2-7; D is perhaps TRBD2 (6 bases). Germline assignment: CDR1 DFQATT and CDR2 SNEGSKA (reference sequence). Deletions cut 1 base from V and 6 bases from J, with 13 bases between. The length of the CDR3 is 13 residues. The CDR3 loop reads CSARGPGTGEQYV. CDR3 nucleotide sequence: TGCAGTGCTAGAGGCCCTGGGACTGGCGAGCAGTACGTC.

The rearrangement links TRBV12-3 or TRBV12-4 to TRBJ1-2, with D unclear. The CDR3 has 13 amino acids. V was trimmed by 3 bases and J by 3 bases, leaving 8 bases between them. The CDR3: CASSFSQHYGYTF. CDR3 in DNA: TGTGCCAGCAGTTTTAGTCAGCACTATGGCTACACCTTC.

This rearrangement joins TRBV10-3 to TRBJ1-3, with D uncertain. Germline CDR1 is ENHRY and CDR2 is SYGVKD. CDR3 length: 14 amino acids. V lost 5 bases to trimming and J lost 0 bases, with 8 bases between them. CDR3 in DNA: TGTGCCATCAGTTTAGAGGTCTCTGGAAACACCATATATTTT. Protein product: CAISLEVSGNTIYF.

V usage is TRBV19 and J usage is TRBJ2-7, with D possibly TRBD1 on 6 matching bases. V lost 4 bases and J 0 bases, leaving 16 bases between the germline ends. Germline lookup yields CDR1 LNHDA and CDR2 SQIVND (reference sequence). CDR3 size: 16 residues. The DNA for the CDR3 is TGTGCCAGTAGTAACCCGGGACACCCGAGCTCCTACGAGCAGTACTTC. Translating it yields CASSNPGHPSSYEQYF.

The V call is TRBV5-6, the J call TRBJ2-5; no clear D gene. Looked up from germline, CDR1 is SGHDT and CDR2 is YYEEEE. The CDR3 totals 13 residues. V was shortened by 6 bases and J by 0 bases, with 9 bases between the two germline ends. The CDR3 DNA follows: TGTGCCAGCATAGGAGAAGACCAAGAGACCCAGTACTTC. Translating it yields CASIGEDQETQYF.

This chain links TRBV4-1 with TRBJ1-2; perhaps TRBD1 as D (6 bases). V gave up 4 bases and J gave up 2 bases, with 8 bases separating them. Germline values: CDR1 MGHRA, CDR2 YSYEKL. This CDR3 contains 13 residues. In nucleotides, the CDR3 is TGCGCCAGCAGCCGGGACACCAACTATGGCTACACCTTC. This sequence encodes CASSRDTNYGYTF.